The clone carrying this T cell receptor beta chain was recorded a few times. Antigen unknown. V was cut by 3 bases and J by 4 bases, with 5 bases left in between. The CDR3 spans 12 residues. The data were taken from a study of spatial heterogeneity in lung cancer. Study in general: TCR transcript abundance in tumor regions was strongly correlated with the T cell module score obtained from matched bulk RNA-seq.

Study results and limitations: Within tumors, counts of expanded alpha and beta TCRs tracked tumor mutation counts.

Unique molecular identifiers tagged every individual TCR cDNA molecule. One entry per CDR3 protein results from TCRdb running MiXCR on the 5' RACE reads. The sample has about 23,000 distinct CDR3 sequences, 5% to 7.5% seen once. Time point described: sample taken at primary tumor resection. Unsorted whole RNA from tumor, nontumor lung or frozen PBMC underwent sequencing. This chain connects TRBV12-3 or TRBV12-4 to TRBJ2-3; D gene uncertain. The starting material was lung tumor tissue, obtained at surgery. The receptor was derived from a male donor with early-stage non-small cell lung cancer. CDR3 loop: CASSFTSDTQYF. The DNA of the CDR3 is TGTGCCAGCAGTTTCACATCAGATACGCAGTATTTT.